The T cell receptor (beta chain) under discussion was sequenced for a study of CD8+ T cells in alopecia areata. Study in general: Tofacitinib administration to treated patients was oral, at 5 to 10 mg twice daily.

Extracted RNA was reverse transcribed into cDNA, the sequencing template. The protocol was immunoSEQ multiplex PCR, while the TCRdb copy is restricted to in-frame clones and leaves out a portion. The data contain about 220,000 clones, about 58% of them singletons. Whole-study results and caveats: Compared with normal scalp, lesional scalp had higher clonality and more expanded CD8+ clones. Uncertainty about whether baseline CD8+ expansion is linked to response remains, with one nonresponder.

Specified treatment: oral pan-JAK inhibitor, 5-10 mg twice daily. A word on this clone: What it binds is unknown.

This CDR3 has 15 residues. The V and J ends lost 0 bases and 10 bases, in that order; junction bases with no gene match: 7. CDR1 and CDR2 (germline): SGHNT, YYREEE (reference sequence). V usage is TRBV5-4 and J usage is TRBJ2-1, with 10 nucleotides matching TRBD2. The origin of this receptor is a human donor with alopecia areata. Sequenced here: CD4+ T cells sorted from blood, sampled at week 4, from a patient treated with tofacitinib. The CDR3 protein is CASSLESGGVGEQFF. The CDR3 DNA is TGTGCCAGCAGCTTGGAAAGCGGGGGGGTTGGCGAGCAGTTCTTC.